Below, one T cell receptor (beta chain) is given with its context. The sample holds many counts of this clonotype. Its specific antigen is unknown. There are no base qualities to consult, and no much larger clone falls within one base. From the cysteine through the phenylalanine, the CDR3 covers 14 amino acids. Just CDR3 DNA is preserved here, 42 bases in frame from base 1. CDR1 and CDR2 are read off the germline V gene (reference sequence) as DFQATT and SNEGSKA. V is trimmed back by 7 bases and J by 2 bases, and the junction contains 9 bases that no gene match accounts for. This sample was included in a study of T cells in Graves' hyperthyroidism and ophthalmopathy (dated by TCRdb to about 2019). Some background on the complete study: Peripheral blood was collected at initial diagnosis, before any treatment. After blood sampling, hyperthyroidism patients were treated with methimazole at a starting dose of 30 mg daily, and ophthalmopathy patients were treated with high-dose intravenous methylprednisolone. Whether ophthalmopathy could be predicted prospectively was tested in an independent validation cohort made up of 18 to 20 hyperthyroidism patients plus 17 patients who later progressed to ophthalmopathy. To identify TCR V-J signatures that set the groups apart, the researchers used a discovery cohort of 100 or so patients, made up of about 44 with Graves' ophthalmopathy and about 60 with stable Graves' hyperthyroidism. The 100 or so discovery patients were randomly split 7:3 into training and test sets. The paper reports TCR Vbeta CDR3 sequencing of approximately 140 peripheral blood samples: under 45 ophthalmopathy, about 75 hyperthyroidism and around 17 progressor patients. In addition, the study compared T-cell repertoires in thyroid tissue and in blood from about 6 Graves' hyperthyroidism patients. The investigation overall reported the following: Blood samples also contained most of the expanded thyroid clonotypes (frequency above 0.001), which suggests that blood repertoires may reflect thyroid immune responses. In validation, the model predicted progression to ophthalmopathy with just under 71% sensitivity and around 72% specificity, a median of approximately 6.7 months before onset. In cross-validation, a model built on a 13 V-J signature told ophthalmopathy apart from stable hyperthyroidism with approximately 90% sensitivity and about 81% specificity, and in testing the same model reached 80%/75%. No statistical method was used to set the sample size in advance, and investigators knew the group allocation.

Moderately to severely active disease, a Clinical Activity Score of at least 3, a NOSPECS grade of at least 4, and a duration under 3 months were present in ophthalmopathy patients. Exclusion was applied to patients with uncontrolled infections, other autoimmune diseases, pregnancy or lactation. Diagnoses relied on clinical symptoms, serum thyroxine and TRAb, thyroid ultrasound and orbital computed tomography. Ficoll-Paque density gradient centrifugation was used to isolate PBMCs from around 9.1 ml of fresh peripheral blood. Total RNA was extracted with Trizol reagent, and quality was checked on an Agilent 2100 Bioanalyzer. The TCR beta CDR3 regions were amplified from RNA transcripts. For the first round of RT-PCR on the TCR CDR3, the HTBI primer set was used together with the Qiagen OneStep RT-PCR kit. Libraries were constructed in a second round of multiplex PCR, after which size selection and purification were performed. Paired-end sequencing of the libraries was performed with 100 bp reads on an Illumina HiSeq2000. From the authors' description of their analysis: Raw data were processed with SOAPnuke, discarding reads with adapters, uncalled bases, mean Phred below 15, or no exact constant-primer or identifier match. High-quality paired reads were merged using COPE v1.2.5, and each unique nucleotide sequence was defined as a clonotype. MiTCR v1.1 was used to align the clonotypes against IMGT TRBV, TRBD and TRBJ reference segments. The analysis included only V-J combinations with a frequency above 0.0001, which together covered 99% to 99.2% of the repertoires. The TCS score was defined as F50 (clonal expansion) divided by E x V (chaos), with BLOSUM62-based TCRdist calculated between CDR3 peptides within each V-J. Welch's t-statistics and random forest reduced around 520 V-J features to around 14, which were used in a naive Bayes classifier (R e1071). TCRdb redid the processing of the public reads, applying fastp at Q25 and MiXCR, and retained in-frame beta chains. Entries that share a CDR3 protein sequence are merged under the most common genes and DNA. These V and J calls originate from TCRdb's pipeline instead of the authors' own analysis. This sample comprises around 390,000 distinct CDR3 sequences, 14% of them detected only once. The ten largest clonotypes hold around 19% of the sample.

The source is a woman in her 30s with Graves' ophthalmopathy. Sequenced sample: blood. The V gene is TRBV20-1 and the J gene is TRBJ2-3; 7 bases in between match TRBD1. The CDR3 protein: CSEGVTGDTDTQYF. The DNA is TGCAGTGAGGGGGTCACAGGGGACACAGATACGCAGTATTTT.